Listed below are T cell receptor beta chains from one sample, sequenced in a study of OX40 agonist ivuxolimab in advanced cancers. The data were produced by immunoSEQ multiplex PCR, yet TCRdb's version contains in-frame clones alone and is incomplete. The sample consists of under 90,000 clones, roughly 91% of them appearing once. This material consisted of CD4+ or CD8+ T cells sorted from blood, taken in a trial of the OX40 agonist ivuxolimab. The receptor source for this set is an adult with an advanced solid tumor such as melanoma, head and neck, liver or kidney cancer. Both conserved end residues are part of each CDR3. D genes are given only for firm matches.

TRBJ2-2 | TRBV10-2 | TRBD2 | CASSYGTITGELFF | TGCGCCAGCAGTTATGGGACTATCACCGGGGAGCTGTTTTTT
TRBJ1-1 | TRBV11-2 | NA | CASSSSAVEAFF | TGTGCCAGCAGCTCCTCGGCCGTTGAAGCTTTCTTT
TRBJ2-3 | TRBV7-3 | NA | CASSLGIGAGTDTQYF | TGTGCCAGCAGCCTGGGTATAGGGGCGGGAACAGATACGCAGTATTTT
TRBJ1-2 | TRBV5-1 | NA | CASSLEGGYTF | TGCGCCAGCAGCTTGGAGGGCGGCTACACCTTC
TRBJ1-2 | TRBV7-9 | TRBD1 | CASSRYTYRGRGYTF | TGTGCCAGCAGCCGATATACTTACAGGGGACGTGGCTACACCTTC
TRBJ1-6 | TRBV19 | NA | CASGATINSPLHF | TGTGCCAGTGGAGCTACCATTAATTCACCCCTCCACTTT
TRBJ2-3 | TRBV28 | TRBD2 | CASSLLGLAHTTDTQYF | TGTGCCAGCAGTTTATTGGGACTAGCGCATACCACAGATACGCAGTATTTT
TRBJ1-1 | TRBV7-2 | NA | CASSLKSTEAFF | TGTGCCAGCAGCTTGAAATCCACTGAAGCTTTCTTT
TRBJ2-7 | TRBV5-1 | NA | CASSLTFAGWGKYEQYF | TGCGCCAGCAGCTTGACTTTCGCAGGGTGGGGGAAATACGAGCAGTACTTC
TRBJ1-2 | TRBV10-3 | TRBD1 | CAISPLGQEHGYTF | TGTGCCATCAGTCCCCTGGGACAGGAACATGGCTACACCTTC
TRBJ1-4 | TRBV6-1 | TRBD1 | CAIGQGVSNEKLFF | TGTGCCATCGGCCAGGGGGTGTCTAATGAAAAACTGTTTTTT
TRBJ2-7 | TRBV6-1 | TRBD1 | CASSEAGTGSYEQYF | TGTGCCAGCAGTGAAGCCGGGACAGGTTCCTACGAGCAGTACTTC
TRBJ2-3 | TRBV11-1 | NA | CASSSGRQRGVSADTQYF | TGTGCCAGCAGCTCGGGCCGCCAGAGGGGAGTTTCCGCAGATACGCAGTATTTT
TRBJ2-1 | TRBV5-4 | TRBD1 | CASSLALGQGDEQFF | TGTGCCAGCAGCTTGGCCTTGGGACAGGGGGATGAGCAGTTCTTC